In its sample, the clone carrying this T cell receptor (beta chain) was seen a few times. Germline V gives CDR1 MNHEY, CDR2 SMNVEV (reference sequence). The V end lost 2 bases, the J end lost 1 base, and 8 bases lay between the germline ends. The CDR3 consists of 14 residues. This record comes from a study of blood T cell repertoires in COVID-19. Overall study: Samples of COVID-19 (acute and convalescent) were obtained from the United States, Italy and Spain. PBMCs, B-cell-depleted T cells, or T cells provided the cDNA or gDNA that made up the material.

Under the authors' procedure: Cell counts per sample came from amplifying reference gene primers. Some clones are missing from TCRdb's copy, which holds only in-frame ones; the method was immunoSEQ multiplex PCR. V, J and clone size reflect that table, while D and trimming were determined from the DNA. The sample lists 150,000 to 200,000 clones, roughly 85% occurring once. The V call is TRBV27, the J call TRBJ1-1; D is perhaps TRBD1 (6 bases). Sequenced: peripheral blood. The TCR was taken from a woman aged 70-85 years with acute or convalescent COVID-19. Written as DNA, the CDR3 is TGTGCCAGCAGTTTAGACAGGTCGAACACTGAAGCTTTCTTT. It codes for CASSLDRSNTEAFF.